A selection of T cell receptor beta chains follows, all from one sample in a study of graft-versus-host responses after intestinal transplantation. These receptors' targets are unknown. The protocol was immunoSEQ multiplex PCR, while the TCRdb copy is restricted to in-frame clones and leaves out a portion. The sample records about 88,000 clones, about 94% being singletons. The input for sequencing was unstimulated CD4+ T cells sorted from spleen or lymph node cells, taken before transplant. These receptors came from a human donor who was the organ donor for an intestinal transplant. Each CDR3 is given with its conserved first and last residue. A D gene is named only where the DNA matches it firmly.

TRBV15	12	NA	TRBJ2-4	TGTGCCACCAGCAGAGATATCGGGGGCGCGTACTTC	CATSRDIGGAYF
TRBV6-1	14	NA	TRBJ1-1	TGTGCCAGCATTCCCCAGGGAAGGGACACTGAAGCTTTCTTT	CASIPQGRDTEAFF
TRBV19	20	NA	TRBJ1-5	TGTGCCAGTAGTATAGATCAAGCCCGCCAGGGCGCGTTCGACAATCAGCCCCAGCATTTT	CASSIDQARQGAFDNQPQHF
TRBV4-2	17	NA	TRBJ1-1	TGTGCCAGCAGCCAAGGAGCCGTGGACAGCCGAAGCACTGAAGCTTTCTTT	CASSQGAVDSRSTEAFF
TRBV4-1	18	TRBD2	TRBJ2-7	TGCGCCAGCAGCCAAGGTTTTGCCCAGCGGGGGGGACGGGGCGAGCAGTACTTC	CASSQGFAQRGGRGEQYF
TRBV27	15	TRBD1	TRBJ2-3	TGTGCCAGCAGATACCGGGACAGGGACACAGATACGCAGTATTTT	CASRYRDRDTDTQYF
TRBV21-1	19	NA	TRBJ1-6	TGTGCCAGCACCAAAGTCGGGGGACAGCCACCATGGGGGTATTCACCCCTCCACTTT	CASTKVGGQPPWGYSPLHF
TRBV5-4	16	TRBD1	TRBJ1-2	TGTGCCAGTAGCTACGCCGGGACAGATAACGTCTATGGCTACACCTTC	CASSYAGTDNVYGYTF
TRBV28	12	NA	TRBJ1-1	TGTGCCAGCAGTCTGCCCCAGGGGTCGGCTTTCTTT	CASSLPQGSAFF
TRBV6-5	13	TRBD1	TRBJ1-4	TGTGCCAGCAGTTACGGACAGGGGGAAAAACTGTTTTTT	CASSYGQGEKLFF
TRBV18	18	NA	TRBJ2-6	TGTGCCAGCTCACCACCGGGGAAGGGTATCTCTGGGGCCAACGTCCTGACTTTC	CASSPPGKGISGANVLTF
TRBV2	13	TRBD1	TRBJ1-2	TGTGCCACGTTCGGGACAGGGGACGTTGACTACACCTTC	CATFGTGDVDYTF
TRBV7-9	14	NA	TRBJ2-5	TGTGCCAGCAGCCCCATGGGGGCGGGAAAGACCCAGTACTTC	CASSPMGAGKTQYF
TRBV10-3	14	NA	TRBJ2-7	TGTGCCATCAGTGGAAAGGGGTACTCCTACGAGCAGTACTTC	CAISGKGYSYEQYF
TRBV19	15	TRBD1	TRBJ1-1	TGTGCCACGACGAGGACAGGGCTGGTGAACACTGAAGCTTTCTTT	CATTRTGLVNTEAFF